This TCR beta chain stems from a study of blood T cell repertoires in COVID-19. Study-level background: Acute and convalescent COVID-19 specimens originated in the United States, Italy and Spain.

V lost 6 bases, J lost 3 bases, and 2 bases stayed unmatched. Germline assignment: CDR1 MNHEY and CDR2 SVGAGI. CDR3 length equals 14 residues. Participant ages covered roughly 18 to 89 years across around 22 US areas. Allocation to cohorts depended on clinical history reported by the participants. Profiled with immunoSEQ multiplex PCR; TCRdb holds only in-frame clones, not every one. The table shows around 250,000 clones, with 70% to 90% occurring only once. The material sequenced was PBMCs or T cells enriched from blood (not recorded which). The clonotype comes from a woman aged 50 to 65 who had recovered from COVID-19. This chain links TRBV6-5 with TRBJ1-5, with 10 bases aligning to TRBD1. The CDR3, as DNA: TGTGCCAGCAGGGGACAGGGGTACAATCAGCCCCAGCATTTT. As protein: CASRGQGYNQPQHF.